This TCR beta chain was recorded in a study of PD-L1 blockade in urothelial cancer. Study overall: Earlier, patients had received 0 to 3 chemotherapy regimens. Study-wide results and caveats: Below-median TCR clonality that was measured in pretreatment blood predicted better survival.

Each patient gave between 1 and 8 samples, pretreatment and on-treatment. V shed 3 bases and J 9 bases; nucleotides not matched to a gene: 9. The CDR3 runs to 14 residues. Germline V lookup: CDR1 SGDLS, CDR2 YYNGEE. Here immunoSEQ multiplex PCR was the method, and the copy in TCRdb shows in-frame clones only, minus some. Of about 43,000 clones listed, about 88% are singletons. About this clone itself: The antigen is not known.

The gene calls are TRBV9 and TRBJ2-7, with 10 bases fitting TRBD1. This specimen consisted of PBMCs, obtained around atezolizumab (anti-PD-L1) treatment. The sequence came from a woman aged 55-69 years with urothelial cancer. The DNA of the CDR3 is TGTGCCAGCAGCGAAGGACAGGGGGATGCGGGGCAGTACTTC. It specifies CASSEGQGDAGQYF.